Each of the 8 T cell receptor beta chains below was sequenced from the same sample in a study of T cell responses to AZD1222 COVID-19 vaccine. Sequenced by immunoSEQ multiplex PCR; TCRdb stores in-frame clones only, minus some. The table shows roughly 160,000 clones, with roughly 90% occurring only once. The material was peripheral blood, obtained 28 days after the second AZD1222 dose. The receptors stem from an adult who received the AZD1222 COVID-19 vaccine.

The chain uses TRBV6-6 and TRBJ1-4; 11 bases match TRBD1. Germline loops: CDR1 MNHNY, CDR2 SVGAGI (reference sequence). V lost 6 bases to trimming and J lost 10 bases; unmatched junction nucleotides: 10. The CDR3 runs to 15 residues. The CDR3 loop is CASRFRDRGFGKLFF. The CDR3 DNA is TGTGCCAGCAGATTCCGGGACAGGGGGTTCGGAAAACTGTTTTTT.

The gene calls are TRBV7-9 and TRBJ1-1; no firm D call. Germline V gene data show CDR1 as SEHNR and CDR2 as FQNEAQ (reference sequence). The CDR3 totals 14 residues. Trimming left V 2 bases short and J 1 base short, with 8 bases between. The CDR3 DNA is TGTGCCAGCAGCTTAATATTGGCGAACACTGAAGCTTTCTTT. The encoded protein is CASSLILANTEAFF.

The chain combines TRBV4-1 with TRBJ1-3; D is uncertain. The germline V gene has CDR1 MGHRA and CDR2 YSYEKL. V was clipped by 3 bases and J by 3 bases, with 6 bases between them. CDR3 size: 13 residues. The CDR3 spells CASSHPVGNTIYF. Here the CDR3 DNA reads TGCGCCAGCAGCCACCCTGTTGGAAACACCATATATTTT.

V and J are TRBV6-1 and TRBJ2-1; 9 positions agree with TRBD2. Germline loops: CDR1 MNHNS, CDR2 SASEGT. The CDR3 is 19 residues long. Losses at the gene ends were 4 bases for V and 6 bases for J; bases not matched to a gene: 19. CDR3 region: CASSGPPGGGAWAVNEQFF. In nucleotides, the CDR3 is TGTGCCAGCAGTGGACCCCCAGGCGGGGGGGCTTGGGCAGTCAATGAGCAGTTCTTC.

About this clone: Other DNA variants within this sample encode the same CDR3. The V gene is TRBV5-6, the J gene TRBJ2-7; D not resolved. Germline V gene sequence: CDR1 SGHDT, CDR2 YYEEEE. The CDR3 is 11 amino acids. V was pared by 3 bases and J by 4 bases, with 5 bases between. For the CDR3, the DNA is TGTGCCAGCAGCTCCGGGTACGAGCAGTACTTC. Translated: CASSSGYEQYF.

For the CDR3, the DNA is TGCGCCAGCAGTGAGTCGATCGGGGGGAACACTGAAGCTTTCTTT. Amino acid sequence: CASSESIGGNTEAFF. This chain connects TRBV10-2 to TRBJ1-1; a possible D gene is TRBD1 (5 bases). Germline lookup yields CDR1 WSHSY and CDR2 SAAADI. V dropped 0 bases and J dropped 1 base, with 9 bases sitting between them. CDR3 length: 15 amino acids.

V and J are TRBV20-1 and TRBJ1-2; D might be TRBD1 (5 bases). V shed 6 bases and J shed 2 bases, with 7 bases lying between them. Germline CDR1 is DFQATT and CDR2 is SNEGSKA (reference sequence). This CDR3 is 11 amino acids long. CDR3: CSASGNYGYTF. CDR3 nucleotides: TGCAGTGCCTCAGGGAACTATGGCTACACCTTC.

The genes are TRBV19 and TRBJ1-2, with D perhaps matching TRBD1 (5 bases). The V gene's germline CDR1 is LNHDA and CDR2 SQIVND (reference sequence). CDR3 length equals 15 residues. The V end was cut by 0 bases, the J end by 8 bases, with 16 bases between. CDR3 region: CASSIDHKGSGGYTF. The CDR3 DNA sequence: TGTGCCAGTAGTATAGATCATAAGGGGTCTGGCGGCTACACCTTC.